A single sample is the source of the 18 T cell receptor beta chains below, sequenced in a study of monozygotic twins with cystic fibrosis (dated by TCRdb to about 2021). The method behind the library was the immunoSEQ multiplex PCR assay. TCRdb obtained this table from immuneACCESS and retained in-frame rearrangements with V and J assigned. These tables miss some clones; where compared with another copy, unresolved V genes account for less than half of the shortfall, and the remainder is unexplained. This sample holds some 25,000 clones; about 96% were observed only once. The ten largest clones take up 2.7% of the sample. Sequencing used blood. These receptors were obtained from a girl aged 2 to 10 with cystic fibrosis.

This chain's CDR3 is CAISELREPDTQYF. The CDR3 coding sequence is TGTGCCATCAGTGAGCTGCGGGAGCCCGATACGCAGTATTTT. The rearrangement joins TRBV10-3 to TRBJ2-3; the match to TRBD2 covers 7 bases. The CDR3 runs 14 residues. Per the germline V gene, CDR1 is ENHRY and CDR2 is SYGVKD. V shed 2 bases and J 6 bases; nucleotides not matched to a gene: 5.

The chain carries TRBV13 and TRBJ2-5, with 7 nucleotides matching TRBD1. Germline values: CDR1 PRHDT, CDR2 FYEKMQ (reference sequence). V lost 4 bases, J lost 3 bases, and 2 bases stayed unmatched. This CDR3 comprises 13 residues. The CDR3 DNA is TGTGCCAGCAGCTCTGACAGGGAAGAGACCCAGTACTTC. It encodes CASSSDREETQYF.

The chain has TRBV9 and TRBJ2-3; 8 nucleotides match TRBD1. Trimming at V came to 1 base and at J to 7 bases, leaving 5 bases not matched to a gene. CDR3 length equals 14 residues. CDR1 is SGDLS, CDR2 YYNGEE, per germline. The CDR3 is CASSVMQGAYTQYF. CDR3 bases: TGTGCCAGCAGCGTAATGCAGGGGGCCTATACGCAGTATTTT.

The chain couples TRBV18 to TRBJ1-2; D is uncertain. Germline V CDR1 and CDR2: KGHSH, LQKENI. The CDR3 has 14 amino acids. With 3 bases removed from V and 4 bases from J, the gap between germline ends came to 12 bases. As DNA, the CDR3 is TGTGCCAGCTCACCCGCGCTCCTAACCTATGGCTACACCTTC. This gives the protein CASSPALLTYGYTF.

The rearrangement links TRBV9 to TRBJ2-1; D is undetermined. Looked up from germline, CDR1 is SGDLS and CDR2 is YYNGEE. The CDR3 is made up of 12 amino acids. With 0 bases removed from V and 6 bases from J, the gap between germline ends came to 4 bases. CDR3 loop: CASSVAGNEQFF. CDR3 bases: TGTGCCAGCAGCGTAGCTGGCAATGAGCAGTTCTTC.

The chain links TRBV9 to TRBJ1-4, with no clear D. The V end was cut by 0 bases, the J end by 7 bases, with 13 bases between. From germline, CDR1 is SGDLS and CDR2 YYNGEE. This CDR3 is built from 15 residues. CDR3 nucleotide sequence: TGTGCCAGCAGCGTAGTCCCCGCGCCGGGTGAAAAACTGTTTTTT. Its translation is CASSVVPAPGEKLFF.

This rearrangement joins TRBV27 to TRBJ1-2, with D perhaps matching TRBD1 (6 bases). The CDR3 sequence is 17 residues long. CDR1 is MNHEY and CDR2 is SMNVEV in the germline V gene (reference sequence). Trimming removed 4 bases at V and 0 bases at J, with 18 bases between. The CDR3 region is CASSSTGPTIANYGYTF. The DNA of the CDR3 is TGTGCCAGCAGTTCGACAGGTCCGACCATAGCTAACTATGGCTACACCTTC.

The V gene is TRBV19, the J gene TRBJ2-5; 10 bases are shared with TRBD2. The CDR3 loop spans 14 amino acids. J was trimmed by 4 bases and V by 5 bases; bases with no gene match: 4. CDR1 is LNHDA and CDR2 is SQIVND in the germline V gene (reference sequence). The CDR3 bases are TGTGCCAGTAGTCCCAGACTAGCGGGAGAGACCCAGTACTTC. This encodes CASSPRLAGETQYF.

DNA of the CDR3: TGTGCCAGCAGTTTAGGGTTGACGGGAGTAGTGGATGAGCAGTTCTTC. Amino acid sequence: CASSLGLTGVVDEQFF. V gene TRBV27 combines with J gene TRBJ2-1; D may be TRBD2 (6 bases). The V end was cut by 2 bases, the J end by 8 bases, with 19 bases between. Germline CDR1 and CDR2: MNHEY and SMNVEV (reference sequence). The CDR3 consists of 16 residues.

This clone was seen once. The CDR3, as DNA: TGTGCCACTACCCCGGGACTAGCGTACATATCAACCTACGAGCAGTACTTC. Translating gives CATTPGLAYISTYEQYF. The chain couples TRBV19 to TRBJ2-7; 10 bases are shared with TRBD2. Trimming took 10 bases from V and 2 from J; bases not matched to a gene: 17. The CDR3 extends over 17 amino acids. Per the germline V gene, CDR1 is LNHDA and CDR2 is SQIVND (reference sequence).

The chain links TRBV27 to TRBJ2-1; D assignment may be TRBD1 or TRBD2 (7 bases each). This CDR3 is 12 amino acids long. The germline gives CDR1 MNHEY, CDR2 SMNVEV (reference sequence). V lost 10 bases to trimming and J lost 7 bases, with 14 bases between them. The CDR3 reads CATREGANEQFF. CDR3 sequence (DNA): TGTGCCACCAGGGAGGGGGCAAATGAGCAGTTCTTC.

The chain recombines TRBV5-4 with TRBJ1-2; 7 bases map to TRBD1. CDR1 is SGHNT, CDR2 YYREEE, per germline (reference sequence). The CDR3 length is 16 residues. After removal of 4 bases from V and 5 bases from J, the junction contained 14 bases not matched to a gene. The CDR3 is CASSNPQRQGGYGYTF. CDR3 bases: TGTGCCAGCAGCAACCCCCAAAGACAGGGCGGGTATGGCTACACCTTC.

The genes are TRBV15 and TRBJ2-2, with 11 bases matching TRBD2. The CDR3 runs to 16 residues. CDR1 and CDR2 from the germline V gene are LNHNV and YYDKDF (reference sequence). The ends lost 5 bases at V and 5 bases at J; junction bases unmatched: 7. CDR3 coding DNA: TGTGCCACCAGCGGTAGCGGGAGGGCCTCGACCGGGGAGCTGTTTTTT. Encoded protein: CATSGSGRASTGELFF.

This rearrangement joins TRBV19 to TRBJ2-5; D possibly matches TRBD1 or TRBD2 (6 bases each). Germline CDR1 and CDR2: LNHDA and SQIVND (reference sequence). This CDR3 region has 14 residues. With 1 base removed from V and 5 bases from J, the gap between germline ends came to 11 bases. CDR3 in DNA: TGTGCCAGTAGTATAGTGGGGGGCTGGGAGACCCAGTACTTC. Protein product: CASSIVGGWETQYF.

This chain uses TRBV28 with TRBJ2-7; 9 bases are a match to TRBD1. With 5 bases clipped from V and 4 bases from J, the junction kept 9 bases outside the gene matches. Germline CDR1 MDHEN, CDR2 SYDVKM. The CDR3 is 15 residues long. CDR3 in DNA: TGTGCCAGCAGTCCTCCCCCGACAGGGGGGTACGAGCAGTACTTC. It translates to CASSPPPTGGYEQYF.

The V gene is TRBV27, the J gene TRBJ2-7, with no clear D. Trimming left V 5 bases short and J 4 bases short, with 15 bases between. In germline, CDR1 is MNHEY, CDR2 SMNVEV (reference sequence). This CDR3 spans 14 amino acids. In nucleotides, the CDR3 is TGTGCCAGCAGTCGCAGTTCCCGTTGGTACGAGCAGTACTTC. It yields the protein CASSRSSRWYEQYF.

The chain is built from TRBV10-3 and TRBJ2-7; TRBD1 matches at 7 bases. CDR3 length: 15 residues. The germline V gene has CDR1 ENHRY and CDR2 SYGVKD. Germline trimming cut 4 bases from V and 3 bases from J; bases unmatched to any gene: 9. In nucleotides, the CDR3 is TGTGCCATCAGTGGCCGGGACAGAGCCAACTACGAGCAGTACTTC. This codes for CAISGRDRANYEQYF.

The chain employs TRBV29-1 and TRBJ2-1, with 13 bases lining up with TRBD2. Looked up from germline, CDR1 is SQVTM and CDR2 is ANQGSEA. J gave up 7 bases and V 0 bases, and 6 bases lay outside the gene matches. This CDR3 comprises 16 residues. In DNA form, the CDR3 reads TGCAGCGTTGAAGATTTTTGGACTAGCGGGAGAAATGAGCAGTTCTTC. This gives the protein CSVEDFWTSGRNEQFF.